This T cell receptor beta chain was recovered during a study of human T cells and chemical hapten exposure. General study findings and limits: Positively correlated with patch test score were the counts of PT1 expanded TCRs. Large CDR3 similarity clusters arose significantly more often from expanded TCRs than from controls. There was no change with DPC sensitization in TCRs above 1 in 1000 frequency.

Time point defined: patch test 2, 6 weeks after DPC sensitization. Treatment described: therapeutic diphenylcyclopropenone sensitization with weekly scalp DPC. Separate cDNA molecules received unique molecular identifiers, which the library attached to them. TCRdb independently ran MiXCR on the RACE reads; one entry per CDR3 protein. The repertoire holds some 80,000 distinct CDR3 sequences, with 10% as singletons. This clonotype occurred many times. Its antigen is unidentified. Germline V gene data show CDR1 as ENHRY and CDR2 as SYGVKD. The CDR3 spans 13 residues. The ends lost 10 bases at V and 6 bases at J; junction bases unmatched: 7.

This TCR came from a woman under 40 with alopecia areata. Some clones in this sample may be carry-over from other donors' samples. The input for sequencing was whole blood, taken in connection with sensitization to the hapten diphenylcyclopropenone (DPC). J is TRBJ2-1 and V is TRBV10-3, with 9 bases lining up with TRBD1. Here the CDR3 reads CATTGGETNEQFF. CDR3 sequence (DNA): TGTGCCACAACAGGGGGCGAAACCAATGAGCAGTTCTTC.